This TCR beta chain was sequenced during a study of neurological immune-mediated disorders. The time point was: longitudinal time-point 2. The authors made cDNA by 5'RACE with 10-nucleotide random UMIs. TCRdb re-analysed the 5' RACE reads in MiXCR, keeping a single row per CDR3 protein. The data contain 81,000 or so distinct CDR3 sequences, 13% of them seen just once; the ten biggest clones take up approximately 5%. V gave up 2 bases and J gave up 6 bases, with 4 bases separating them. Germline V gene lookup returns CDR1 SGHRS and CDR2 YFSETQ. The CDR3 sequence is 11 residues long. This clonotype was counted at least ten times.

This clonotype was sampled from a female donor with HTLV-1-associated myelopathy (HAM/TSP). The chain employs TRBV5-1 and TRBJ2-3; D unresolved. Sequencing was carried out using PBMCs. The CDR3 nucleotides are TGCGCCAGCAGCTTCGTGGATACGCAGTATTTT. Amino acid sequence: CASSFVDTQYF.